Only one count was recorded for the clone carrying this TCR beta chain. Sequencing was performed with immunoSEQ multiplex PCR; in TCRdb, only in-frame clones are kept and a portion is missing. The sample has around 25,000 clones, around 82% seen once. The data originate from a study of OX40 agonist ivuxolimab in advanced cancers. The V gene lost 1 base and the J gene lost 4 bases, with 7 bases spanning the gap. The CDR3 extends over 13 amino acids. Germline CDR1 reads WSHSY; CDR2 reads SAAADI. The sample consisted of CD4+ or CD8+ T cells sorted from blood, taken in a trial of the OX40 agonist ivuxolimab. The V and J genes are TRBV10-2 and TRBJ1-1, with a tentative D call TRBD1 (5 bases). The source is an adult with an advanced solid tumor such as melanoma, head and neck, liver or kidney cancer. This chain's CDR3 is CASSEWGGTEAFF. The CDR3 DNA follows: TGCGCCAGCAGTGAGTGGGGGGGCACTGAAGCTTTCTTT.